The rows below give T cell receptor beta chains drawn from one sample of a study of T cells in Graves' hyperthyroidism and ophthalmopathy. TCRdb reprocessed the multiplex PCR reads with MiXCR, giving one entry per CDR3 protein. Among fewer than 400,000 distinct CDR3 sequences listed, 15% to 20% were seen once. The sequencing sample was made of blood. The receptors come from a man between 25 and 39 years old with Graves' hyperthyroidism. The CDR3 runs from the conserved cysteine through the conserved F or W. The D gene is left open where the match is weak. Clone size is given for some rows only: seen once, a few or many times, or a class if the clone is expanded.

D: TRBD2; J: TRBJ2-2; V: TRBV30; size: many; CDR3: CATTPGTSATGELFF; DNA: TGTGCCACAACACCCGGGACTAGTGCCACCGGGGAGCTGTTTTTT
D: NA; J: TRBJ2-7; V: TRBV7-8; size: many; CDR3: CASSSRAGHSYEQYF; DNA: TGTGCCAGCAGCTCCAGGGCGGGTCATTCCTACGAGCAGTACTTC
D: TRBD1; J: TRBJ2-7; V: TRBV5-5; size: NA; CDR3: CASSRGTGANEQYF; DNA: TGTGCCAGCAGCAGGGGGACAGGGGCAAACGAGCAGTACTTC
D: NA; J: TRBJ1-1; V: TRBV12-3/TRBV12-4; size: many; CDR3: CASSWAHEAFF; DNA: TGTGCCAGCAGCTGGGCCCATGAAGCTTTCTTT
D: NA; J: TRBJ1-1; V: TRBV14; size: many; CDR3: CASSPNTGTEAFF; DNA: TGTGCCAGCAGCCCAAACACGGGCACTGAAGCTTTCTTT
D: TRBD2; J: TRBJ2-2; V: TRBV19; size: few; CDR3: CASSTLAGGPITGELFF; DNA: TGTGCCAGTAGTACACTAGCGGGAGGGCCGATCACCGGGGAGCTGTTTTTT
D: NA; J: TRBJ2-2; V: TRBV11-1; size: NA; CDR3: CASSPRDLSTGELFF; DNA: TGTGCCAGCAGTCCTCGGGACCTATCAACCGGGGAGCTGTTTTTT
D: TRBD2; J: TRBJ2-1; V: TRBV11-3; size: many; CDR3: CASSSSGRSGDEQFF; DNA: TGTGCCAGCAGCTCTAGCGGGAGGTCGGGCGATGAGCAGTTCTTC
D: NA; J: TRBJ2-6; V: TRBV5-1; size: NA; CDR3: CASSPLQGYTANVLTF; DNA: TGCGCCAGCAGCCCCCTACAGGGTTATACGGCCAACGTCCTGACTTTC
D: NA; J: TRBJ2-1; V: TRBV11-3; size: many; CDR3: CASSLSDEQFF; DNA: TGTGCCAGCAGCTTATCCGATGAGCAGTTCTTC
D: NA; J: TRBJ1-2; V: TRBV6-1; size: NA; CDR3: CASSRDIYGYTF; DNA: TGTGCCAGCAGCCGGGACATCTATGGCTACACCTTC
D: NA; J: TRBJ2-1; V: TRBV11-3; size: many; CDR3: CASSGSPNEQFF; DNA: TGTGCCAGCAGCGGTAGCCCAAATGAGCAGTTCTTC
D: NA; J: TRBJ1-2; V: TRBV5-1; size: NA; CDR3: CASSLGAVPNYGYTF; DNA: TGCGCCAGCAGCTTGGGGGCAGTGCCGAACTATGGCTACACCTTC
D: TRBD2; J: TRBJ2-1; V: TRBV2; size: many; CDR3: CASSALTSLFF; DNA: TGTGCCAGCAGTGCACTGACTAGCCTGTTCTTC
D: NA; J: TRBJ2-3; V: TRBV4-1; size: NA; CDR3: CASSQGWTTDTQYF; DNA: TGCGCCAGCAGCCAAGGGTGGACGACAGATACGCAGTATTTT
D: NA; J: TRBJ1-2; V: TRBV7-9; size: NA; CDR3: CASSSDGYTF; DNA: TGTGCCAGCAGCTCCGATGGCTACACCTTC
D: NA; J: TRBJ2-4; V: TRBV27; size: many; CDR3: CASSRGYRGGQENIQYF; DNA: TGTGCCAGCAGTCGCGGATACAGGGGGGGTCAAGAAAACATTCAGTACTTC
D: NA; J: TRBJ2-5; V: TRBV6-1; size: many; CDR3: CASSEATTGATQYF; DNA: TGTGCCAGCAGTGAAGCGACAACGGGCGCGACCCAGTACTTC
D: TRBD2; J: TRBJ2-1; V: TRBV30; size: NA; CDR3: CAWRSGSSSYNEQFF; DNA: TGTGCCTGGAGAAGCGGGAGTAGCTCCTACAATGAGCAGTTCTTC
D: TRBD1; J: TRBJ2-5; V: TRBV11-2; size: few; CDR3: CASSSAGTGGRYF; DNA: TGTGCCAGCAGCTCCGCCGGGACAGGGGGTCGGTACTTC
D: NA; J: TRBJ2-7; V: TRBV6-1; size: many; CDR3: CASWHTYEQYF; DNA: TGTGCCAGCTGGCACACCTACGAGCAGTACTTC
D: NA; J: TRBJ1-6; V: TRBV2; size: many; CDR3: CASSGQGDSPLHF; DNA: TGTGCCAGCAGTGGTCAGGGAGATTCACCCCTCCACTTT
D: NA; J: TRBJ1-5; V: TRBV5-1; size: many; CDR3: CASSLAPGQPQHF; DNA: TGCGCCAGCAGCTTGGCGCCCGGACAGCCCCAGCATTTT
D: TRBD1; J: TRBJ1-1; V: TRBV11-2; size: many; CDR3: CASRPRTGAHTEAFF; DNA: TGTGCCAGCAGACCTCGGACAGGGGCCCACACTGAAGCTTTCTTT
D: TRBD1; J: TRBJ2-7; V: TRBV11-2; size: NA; CDR3: CASSKDRWSNEQYF; DNA: TGTGCCAGCAGCAAGGACAGGTGGTCGAACGAGCAGTACTTC
D: NA; J: TRBJ2-2; V: TRBV3-1; size: many; CDR3: CASSQGNTGELFF; DNA: TGTGCCAGCAGCCAGGGTAACACCGGGGAGCTGTTTTTT
D: TRBD1; J: TRBJ2-7; V: TRBV29-1; size: NA; CDR3: CSVQGQIGEQYF; DNA: TGCAGCGTCCAGGGACAGATTGGGGAGCAGTACTTC
D: TRBD2; J: TRBJ2-5; V: TRBV10-3; size: many; CDR3: CAISDQAGGETETQYF; DNA: TGTGCCATCAGTGATCAAGCGGGAGGCGAAACAGAGACCCAGTACTTC
D: TRBD1; J: TRBJ1-5; V: TRBV11-2; size: medium-sized; CDR3: CASALDRGTHQPQHF; DNA: TGTGCCAGCGCCCTGGACAGGGGTACGCACCAGCCCCAGCATTTT
D: NA; J: TRBJ2-3; V: TRBV11-2; size: many; CDR3: CASSDGGNRGTDTQYF; DNA: TGTGCCAGCAGCGACGGCGGGAACCGTGGCACAGATACGCAGTATTTT
D: NA; J: TRBJ2-3; V: TRBV2; size: many; CDR3: CASSAVAKPGTDTQYF; DNA: TGTGCCAGCAGTGCGGTCGCGAAACCCGGTACAGATACGCAGTATTTT
D: NA; J: TRBJ2-1; V: TRBV6-1; size: NA; CDR3: CASSEINMWTLPYNEQFF; DNA: TGTGCCAGCAGTGAGATCAACATGTGGACCCTTCCTTACAATGAGCAGTTCTTC
D: TRBD1; J: TRBJ1-2; V: TRBV12-3/TRBV12-4; size: many; CDR3: CASSPSQGAVTNYGYTF; DNA: TGTGCCAGCAGTCCCTCACAGGGGGCGGTAACCAACTATGGCTACACCTTC
D: TRBD2; J: TRBJ2-7; V: TRBV28; size: many; CDR3: CASSISSTGRGYEQYF; DNA: TGTGCCAGCAGTATCTCGAGTACGGGGAGGGGATACGAGCAGTACTTC
D: NA; J: TRBJ2-5; V: TRBV7-9; size: once; CDR3: CASSLNSIGTQYF; DNA: TGTGCCAGCAGCTTAAATTCTATTGGGACCCAGTACTTC
D: TRBD2; J: TRBJ2-1; V: TRBV12-3/TRBV12-4; size: few; CDR3: CASSLGLWREHQFF; DNA: TGTGCCAGCAGTTTGGGGCTTTGGCGGGAGCACCAGTTCTTC
D: NA; J: TRBJ2-1; V: TRBV14; size: many; CDR3: CASSLAPNEQFF; DNA: TGTGCCAGCAGCCTCGCCCCCAATGAGCAGTTCTTC
D: NA; J: TRBJ2-4; V: TRBV28; size: many; CDR3: CASSSPTGIWYF; DNA: TGTGCCAGCAGCTCGCCTACAGGGATTTGGTACTTC
D: NA; J: TRBJ2-5; V: TRBV18; size: few; CDR3: CASSPVQGLNQETQYF; DNA: TGTGCCAGCTCACCGGTACAGGGACTAAACCAAGAGACCCAGTACTTC
D: NA; J: TRBJ2-3; V: TRBV5-5; size: few; CDR3: CASSSRLPIDDTQYF; DNA: TGTGCCAGCAGCTCTCGACTGCCCATAGATGATACGCAGTATTTT
D: NA; J: TRBJ1-3; V: TRBV7-9; size: few; CDR3: CASSPRNKWGNTIYF; DNA: TGTGCCAGCAGCCCCCGGAATAAATGGGGAAACACCATATATTTT